Included here is one T cell receptor beta chain sequence, with context. Which antigen it targets is not known. Per-base quality was not reported, and no clone a single base away is much larger than it. The CDR3 regions of human TCRbeta chains were analyzed by immunosequencing. On the study's bioinformatics: TCRs in the repertoires were matched against a reference library of SARS-CoV-2-specific TCRs that had been generated with the MIRA antigen-specificity platform. Breadth was defined as the fraction of unique TCRs that were SARS-CoV-2-associated, and depth was defined as the fraction of total T cells that were SARS-CoV-2-associated. Each spike-specific TCR was assigned to its reactive spike region and to a CD4 or CD8 class using the MIRA data. Log10-transformed breadth and depth values were compared by one-way ANOVA with Sidak's multiple comparisons tests. TCRdb carries this immuneACCESS record with in-frame sequences only. Its versions omit some clonotypes, under half of them owing to an unresolved V gene in the studies checked, with the rest unexplained. D and trimming were read from the DNA, whereas the V and J calls and clone size are those reported in that table. Here the sample has fewer than 100,000 clones; 85% to 90% occur a single time. The top ten clonotypes cover about 1.3% of the sample.

The sample comes from a study of T cell responses to AZD1222 COVID-19 vaccine (dated by TCRdb to about 2021). Background for the entire study: A total of approximately 230 trial participants underwent TCR sequencing, of whom 200 to 220 received two doses of AZD1222 and about 25 received two doses of the MenACWY control vaccine. Trial participants were enrolled into age subgroups of 18-55, 56-69 and 70-plus years, which contained about 160, 30 and 59 TCR-sequenced participants, respectively. The research as a whole found: Epitopes outside the regions mutated in the B.1.351 and B.1.1.7 variants were reportedly recognized by nearly half of the unique spike-specific TCRs. Conclusions about previously exposed vaccinees are limited because only a handful of AZD1222 recipients were SARS-CoV-2 seropositive at baseline. Participants were mostly white British, with more females than males. The authors suggested clonal diversity may have been underestimated. The vaccine-associated CD4 TCRs covered the entire spike protein, and the dominant responses fell in regions 160-218 and 743-854. In the small 56-69-year group, the increase in depth fell short of significance, most likely because of low power. Spike-specific TCR breadth and depth rose significantly after two AZD1222 doses compared with day 0 and with MenACWY recipients. No day 14 peak-response samples were available, so repertoires were characterized only after the peak T cell response.

The germline V gene supplies CDR1 SGHRS and CDR2 YFSETQ. The CDR3 numbers 15 residues from cysteine through phenylalanine. The only DNA kept is the CDR3, 45 bases in frame from the first base. V was cut back by 0 bases and J by 1 base, leaving a gap of 11 bases between them. This specimen's time point label, per the study, means: about 28 days (+/-7) after the second vaccine dose. AZD1222 recipients given second doses at about 4 weeks or at about 12 weeks were pooled, since spike-specific TCR depth and breadth were not found to differ between the two schedules. Vaccinee samples were obtained from the UK trials COV001 and COV002, which included a single-blind randomized controlled phase 2/3 trial of AZD1222 (ChAdOx1 nCoV-19) in healthy adults. For TCRbeta chain sequencing, PBMC samples were collected from trial participants at day 0 and at day 28 after the second dose.

The rearrangement combines TRBV5-1 with TRBJ2-7, with a weak D call of TRBD2 (6 bases match). The sample in question was peripheral blood, obtained 28 days after the second AZD1222 dose. This TCR was sampled from an adult who received the AZD1222 COVID-19 vaccine. The DNA sequence is TGCGCCAGCAGCTTGGCCGGGACTCCATCCTACGAGCAGTACTTC. Its product reads: CASSLAGTPSYEQYF.